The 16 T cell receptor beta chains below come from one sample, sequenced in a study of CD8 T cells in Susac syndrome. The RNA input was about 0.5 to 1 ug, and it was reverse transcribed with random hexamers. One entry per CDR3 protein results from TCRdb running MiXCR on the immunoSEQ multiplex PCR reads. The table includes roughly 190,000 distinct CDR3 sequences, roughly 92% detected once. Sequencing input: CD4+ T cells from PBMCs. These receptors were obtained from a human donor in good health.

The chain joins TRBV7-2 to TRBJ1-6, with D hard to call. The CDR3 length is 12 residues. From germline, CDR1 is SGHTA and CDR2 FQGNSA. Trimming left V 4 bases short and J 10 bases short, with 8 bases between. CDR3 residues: CASSSPMSPLHF. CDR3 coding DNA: TGTGCCAGCAGCTCGCCTATGTCACCCCTCCACTTT.

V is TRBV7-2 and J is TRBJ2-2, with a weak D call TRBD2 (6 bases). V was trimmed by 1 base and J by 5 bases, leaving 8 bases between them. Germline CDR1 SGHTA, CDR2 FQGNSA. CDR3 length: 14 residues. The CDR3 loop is CASSLEGLTGELFF. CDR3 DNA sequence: TGTGCCAGCAGCTTAGAGGGACTGACCGGGGAGCTGTTTTTT.

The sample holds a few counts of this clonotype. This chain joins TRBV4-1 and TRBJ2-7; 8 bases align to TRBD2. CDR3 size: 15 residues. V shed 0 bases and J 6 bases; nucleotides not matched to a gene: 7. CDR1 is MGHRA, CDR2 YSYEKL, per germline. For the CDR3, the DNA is TGCGCCAGCAGCCAAGATCAGCGGGGGAGAGTCGAGCAGTACTTC. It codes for CASSQDQRGRVEQYF.

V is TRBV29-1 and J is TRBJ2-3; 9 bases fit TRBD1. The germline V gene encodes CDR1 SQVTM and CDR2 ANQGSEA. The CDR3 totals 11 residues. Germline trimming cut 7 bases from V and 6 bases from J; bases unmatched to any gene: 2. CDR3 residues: CSGGTGDTQYF. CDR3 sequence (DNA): TGCAGCGGGGGGACAGGGGATACGCAGTATTTT.

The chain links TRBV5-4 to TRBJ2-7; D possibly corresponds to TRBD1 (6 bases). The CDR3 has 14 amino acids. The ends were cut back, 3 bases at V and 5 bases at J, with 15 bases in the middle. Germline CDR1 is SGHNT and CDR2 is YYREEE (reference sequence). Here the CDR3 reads CASSSKAGANEQYF. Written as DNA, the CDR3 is TGTGCCAGCAGCTCGAAGGCAGGGGCCAACGAGCAGTACTTC.

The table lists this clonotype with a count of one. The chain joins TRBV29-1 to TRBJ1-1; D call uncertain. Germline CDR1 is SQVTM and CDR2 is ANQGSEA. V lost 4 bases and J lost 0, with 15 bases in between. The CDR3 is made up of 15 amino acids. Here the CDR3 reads CSVGIRATMNTEAFF. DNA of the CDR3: TGCAGCGTTGGTATCCGCGCGACAATGAACACTGAAGCTTTCTTT.

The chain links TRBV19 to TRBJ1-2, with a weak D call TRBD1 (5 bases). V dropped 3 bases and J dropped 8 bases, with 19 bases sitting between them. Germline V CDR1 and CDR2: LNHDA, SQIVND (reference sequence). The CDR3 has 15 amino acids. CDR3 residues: CASSIVVGTGDGYTF. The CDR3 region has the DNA TGTGCCAGTAGTATCGTTGTTGGGACTGGGGACGGCTACACCTTC.

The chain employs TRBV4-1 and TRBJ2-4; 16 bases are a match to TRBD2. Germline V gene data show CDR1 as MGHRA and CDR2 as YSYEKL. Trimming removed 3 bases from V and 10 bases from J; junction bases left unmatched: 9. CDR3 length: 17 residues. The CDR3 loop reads CASSQSGTSGGGRIQYF. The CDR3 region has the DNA TGCGCCAGCAGCCAGAGTGGGACTAGCGGGGGGGGAAGAATTCAGTACTTC.

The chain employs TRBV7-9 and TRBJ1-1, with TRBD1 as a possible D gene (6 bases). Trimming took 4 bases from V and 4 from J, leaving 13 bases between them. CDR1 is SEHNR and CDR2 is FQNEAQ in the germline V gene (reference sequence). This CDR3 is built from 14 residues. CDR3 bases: TGTGCCAGCAGCTCACAGGGAGGTATCACTGAAGCTTTCTTT. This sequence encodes CASSSQGGITEAFF.

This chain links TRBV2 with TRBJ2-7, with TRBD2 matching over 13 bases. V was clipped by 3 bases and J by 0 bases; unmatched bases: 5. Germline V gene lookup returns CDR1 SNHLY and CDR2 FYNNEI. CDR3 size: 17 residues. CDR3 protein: CASSERGLAGSSYEQYV. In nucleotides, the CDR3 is TGTGCCAGCAGTGAGAGGGGACTAGCGGGGAGCTCCTACGAGCAGTACGTC.

CDR3 sequence reads: CASSGRQGKNEQYF. The CDR3 coding sequence is TGTGCCAGCAGTGGGAGACAGGGAAAGAACGAGCAGTACTTC. V and J are TRBV6-4 and TRBJ2-7, with 7 bases that match TRBD1. Germline V gives CDR1 MRHNA, CDR2 SNTAGT. V lost 4 bases to trimming and J lost 5 bases; unmatched junction nucleotides: 8. CDR3 length: 14 amino acids.

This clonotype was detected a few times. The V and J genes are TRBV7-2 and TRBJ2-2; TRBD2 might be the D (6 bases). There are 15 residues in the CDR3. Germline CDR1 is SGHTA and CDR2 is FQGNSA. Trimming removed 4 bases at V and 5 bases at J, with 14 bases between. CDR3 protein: CASSSSEGTTGELFF. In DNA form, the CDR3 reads TGTGCCAGCAGCTCCTCGGAGGGGACGACCGGGGAGCTGTTTTTT.

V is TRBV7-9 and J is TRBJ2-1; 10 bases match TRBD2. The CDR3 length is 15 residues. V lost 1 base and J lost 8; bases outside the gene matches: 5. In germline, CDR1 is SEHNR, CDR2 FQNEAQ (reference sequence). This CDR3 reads CASSLDVSGGHEQFF. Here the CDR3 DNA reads TGTGCCAGCAGCTTAGATGTTAGCGGGGGGCATGAGCAGTTCTTC.

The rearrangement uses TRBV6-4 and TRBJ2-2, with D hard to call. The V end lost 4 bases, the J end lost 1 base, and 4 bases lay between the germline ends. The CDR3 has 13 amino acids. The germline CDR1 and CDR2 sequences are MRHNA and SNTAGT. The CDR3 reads CASSAQNTGELFF. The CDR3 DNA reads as TGTGCCAGCAGTGCCCAGAACACCGGGGAGCTGTTTTTT.

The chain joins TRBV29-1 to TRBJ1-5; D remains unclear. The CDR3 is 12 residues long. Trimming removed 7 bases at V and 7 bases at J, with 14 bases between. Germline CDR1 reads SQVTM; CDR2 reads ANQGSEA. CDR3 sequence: CSASQSGQPQHF. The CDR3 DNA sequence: TGCAGCGCGTCCCAGTCGGGGCAGCCCCAGCATTTT.

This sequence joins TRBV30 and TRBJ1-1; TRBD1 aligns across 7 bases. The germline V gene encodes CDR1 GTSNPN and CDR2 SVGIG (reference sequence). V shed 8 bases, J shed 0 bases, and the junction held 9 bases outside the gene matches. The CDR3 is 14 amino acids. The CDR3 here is CAQDRNGMNTEAFF. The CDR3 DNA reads TGTGCCCAGGACAGGAATGGGATGAACACTGAAGCTTTCTTT.